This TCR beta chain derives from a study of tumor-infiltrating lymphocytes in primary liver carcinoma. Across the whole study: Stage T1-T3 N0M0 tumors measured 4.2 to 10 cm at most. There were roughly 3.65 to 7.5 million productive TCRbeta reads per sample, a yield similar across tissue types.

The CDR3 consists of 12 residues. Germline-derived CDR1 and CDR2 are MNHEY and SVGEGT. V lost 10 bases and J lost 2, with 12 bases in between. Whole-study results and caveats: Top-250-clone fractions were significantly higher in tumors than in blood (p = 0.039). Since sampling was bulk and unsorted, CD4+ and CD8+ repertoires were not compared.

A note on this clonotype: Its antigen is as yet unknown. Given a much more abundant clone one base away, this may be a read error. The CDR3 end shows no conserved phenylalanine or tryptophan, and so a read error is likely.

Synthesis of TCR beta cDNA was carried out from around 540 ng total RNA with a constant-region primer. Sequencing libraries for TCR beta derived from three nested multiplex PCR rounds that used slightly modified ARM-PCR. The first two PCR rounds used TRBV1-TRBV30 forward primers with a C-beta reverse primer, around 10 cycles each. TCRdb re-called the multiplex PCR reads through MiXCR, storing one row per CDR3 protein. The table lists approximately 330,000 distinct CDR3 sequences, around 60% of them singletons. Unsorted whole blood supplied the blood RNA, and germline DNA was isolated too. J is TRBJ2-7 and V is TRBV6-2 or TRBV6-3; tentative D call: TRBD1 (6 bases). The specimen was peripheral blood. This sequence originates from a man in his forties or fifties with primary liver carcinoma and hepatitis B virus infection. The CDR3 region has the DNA TGTGCCACCACGGACAGAACCTACGAGCAGTACTTA. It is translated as CATTDRTYEQYL.